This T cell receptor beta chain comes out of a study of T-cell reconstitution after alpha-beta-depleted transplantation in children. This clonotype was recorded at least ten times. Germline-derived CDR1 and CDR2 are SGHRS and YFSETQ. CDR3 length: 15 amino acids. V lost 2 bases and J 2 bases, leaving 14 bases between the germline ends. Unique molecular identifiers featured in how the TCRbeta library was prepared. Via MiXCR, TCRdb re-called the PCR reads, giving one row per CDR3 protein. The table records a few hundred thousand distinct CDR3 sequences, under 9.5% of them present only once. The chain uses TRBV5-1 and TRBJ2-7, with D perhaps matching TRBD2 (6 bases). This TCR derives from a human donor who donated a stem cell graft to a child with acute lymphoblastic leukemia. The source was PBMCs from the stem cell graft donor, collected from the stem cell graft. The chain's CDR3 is CASSFSQGGTYEQYF. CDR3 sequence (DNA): TGCGCCAGCAGCTTTTCTCAGGGAGGTACCTACGAGCAGTACTTC.